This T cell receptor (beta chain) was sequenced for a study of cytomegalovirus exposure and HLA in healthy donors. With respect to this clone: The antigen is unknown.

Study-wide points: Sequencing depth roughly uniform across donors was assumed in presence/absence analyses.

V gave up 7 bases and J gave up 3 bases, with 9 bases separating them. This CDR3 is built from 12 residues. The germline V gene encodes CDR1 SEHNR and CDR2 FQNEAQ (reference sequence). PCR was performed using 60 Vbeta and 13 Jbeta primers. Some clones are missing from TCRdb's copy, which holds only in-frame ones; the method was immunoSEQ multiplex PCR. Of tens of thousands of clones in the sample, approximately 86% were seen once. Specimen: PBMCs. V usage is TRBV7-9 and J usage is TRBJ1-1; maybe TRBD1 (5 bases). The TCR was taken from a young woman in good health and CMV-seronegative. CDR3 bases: TGTGCCAGCACCCGGGGGGACACTGAAGCTTTCTTT. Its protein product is CASTRGDTEAFF.